This paragraph covers one TCR beta chain sequence. Its binding antigen is unknown. One base away there is no much larger clone; base qualities are not given. The entry originates in a study of cytomegalovirus exposure and HLA in healthy donors (dated by TCRdb to about 2017). In the study overall: In an earlier analysis of around 540 of the donors, 276 Gb of sequence data and roughly 100 million unique TCR beta sequences from about 190 million T cells were reported. Along with the approximately 700-subject first cohort, a separate validation cohort of around 120 different subjects was used. The study was designed to test whether signatures of past pathogen exposure could be identified by cataloging public T cell receptors. The T cell repertoires of around 670 subjects were profiled by immunosequencing and related to cytomegalovirus serostatus. A later analysis re-examined previously published TCR beta repertoires from around 670 donors and added high-resolution HLA genotyping to investigate patterns of TCR occurrence. Genome-wide SNP genotypes for about 65% of the 666 donors were used in a later genetic analysis, which treated that subset as a discovery cohort. Among about 390 genotyped donors of the cohort, an average of around 240,000 unique TCR beta nucleotide sequences were sequenced per donor, roughly 18% of them non-productive. An earlier analysis of fewer than 700 of the donors applied high-throughput TCR beta sequencing to assess whether each TCR beta V gene segment acted as functional or pseudogenic. HLA typing covered class I and class II loci at four-digit resolution. Alongside the repertoire data, information on donor age, sex, ethnicity and CMV serostatus was compiled. All discovery cohort repertoires had been generated on a single sequencing platform. Typing coverage varied by locus: 629-630 donors for A, B, C, DRB1 and DQB1; approximately 520 for DQA1; more than 600 for DPA1; roughly 470 for DPB1. About 280 gigabases of sequencing data and approximately 92 million unique TCR sequences made up an early release that covered 500 to 650 HLA-typed donors. To predict cytomegalovirus infection status, the study brought together high-throughput TCR immunosequencing, statistical association of individual TCRs with disease status, and machine learning. The later analysis used no new phenotypic data to find candidate immune exposures, relying instead on TCR beta sequences and their occurrence across donors. Four to six DR-DQ haplotypes were handled as single units for association and clustering, since linkage in the cohort was strong. The genetic ancestry cluster associated with self-reported Caucasian donors included about four fifths of the 398 genotyped donors. Points the paper makes about the study in general: A total of 150 to 200 TCR beta chains were listed by the study as associated with cytomegalovirus. Strong co-occurrence of HLA alleles, especially DR and DQ, made assigning TCR associations to individual alleles difficult. The presence/absence analyses assumed that sequencing depth was roughly uniform across donors, and that assumption may not be true. In an earlier analysis of 587 of the donors, most TCR beta V segments appeared in productive rearrangements about 87% or about 30% of the time, broadly matching IMGT annotations. In vitro tests confirmed that a few of the cytomegalovirus-associated TCR beta chains recognize cytomegalovirus antigens. In a later genetic analysis, a missense DCLRE1C variant was associated with V-gene and J-gene trimming of TCR beta chains, and the association was replicated in an independent cohort. A cluster of highly shared sequence variants was judged likely to be a technical artifact of the sequencing pipeline. According to the authors, the approach could potentially be generalized to other disease states and immunological phenotypes. A later genetic analysis reported fewer N-insertions in productive TCRs among donors in an Asian-associated ancestry cluster than the approximately 670-donor mean. Because some donors lacked HLA typing at each locus, the association tests relied only on the typed subset. At a false discovery rate of 0.05, a later analysis linked around 17,000 TCR beta sequences to specific HLA alleles. Most TCR sequences were observed very rarely across donors, whereas some public TCRs were present in many individuals. Approximately 18 rarely observed V segments, including chromosome 9 orphons, were excluded from the earlier analysis of some 590 of the donors because counts were too low. Some IMGT-functional V segments, including TRBV6-2 and TRBV6-3, could not be told apart with the 87-base-pair reads, so those segments were excluded. CMV serostatus was the only immune exposure information available for the cohort. This cohort had only TCR beta chains sequenced, and the lack of alpha or paired-chain data limited which features could be detected. Several of the top co-occurrence clusters appeared to be linked to parvovirus B19, influenza, CMV and Epstein-Barr virus, according to a later analysis. In a later analysis, the rate of TCR association differed among HLA loci, with DRB1 alleles having the most associated TCRs and HLA-C alleles having the fewest. A further reported finding was that TCR beta sequences accurately predicted the HLA-A and HLA-B alleles for most subjects in the first cohort. Cytomegalovirus status was reported to be diagnosed by the classifier with high specificity and sensitivity in both the original and validation cohorts. Correlated functional status among segregating V segments might reflect linkage disequilibrium, but an unknown experimental factor could not be ruled out. In a later analysis, HLA-associated TCR beta chains showed more clonal expansion and lower generation probabilities than non-associated chains that were equally common. In a later analysis, most CMV-associated TCR beta chains were found to appear HLA-restricted, with HLA associations seemingly driven largely by CMV exposure.

The receptor library was made with the immunoSEQ multiplex PCR assay. A mixture of 60 forward primers for TCR Vbeta segments and 13 reverse primers for TCR Jbeta segments was used in the multiplex PCR. Amplification of the CDR3 region of rearranged TCR beta genes was performed with a multiplex PCR assay on genomic DNA. The Illumina HiSeq System was used to sequence the amplified TCR beta libraries as 87-base-pair reads. On the authors' methods: Across the 640 or so repertoires, a later analysis counted 80 million or so unique TCR beta chains, around 11 million of which were shared by at least two donors. A nearest-neighbor algorithm error-corrected the raw reads and collapsed the reads into unique sequences, merging closely related sequences to remove PCR and sequencing errors. CDR3 sequences were aligned to IMGT reference sequences to assign V, D and J gene segments. Each retained sequence needed at least a six-nucleotide match to both a V gene segment and a J gene segment. Rearrangements were called productive when the CDR3 lacked stop codons and stayed in frame with V and J; all others were non-productive. Following IMGT convention, CDR3 was defined as the stretch from the second conserved V-encoded cysteine to the conserved J-encoded phenylalanine. The earlier analysis of a few hundred of the donors excluded any sequence lacking an unambiguous match to a single V gene segment. An earlier analysis of almost 600 of the donors classified V segments as functional when productive rearrangements were above 56.7% and as segregating when the standard deviation between donors was above 5%. A statistical classification framework was built for diagnosing cytomegalovirus status from the catalog of TCR beta chain sequences. In a later analysis, V and J genes were assigned by comparing TCR nucleotide sequences against IMGT/GENE-DB human TR gene sequences. The TCRdist pipeline was used in a later analysis to assign CDR3 sequences and most-parsimonious VDJ recombination scenarios. In a later analysis, each TCR beta chain was defined by its CDR3 amino acid sequence together with its V-gene family, and reads without a unique V-gene family were excluded. To address suspected cross-contamination and a sequencing artifact, a later analysis removed some 620 highly shared, low-generation-probability nucleotide sequences. For each public chain, a later analysis derived a clonal expansion index from normalized ranks of inferred template counts within each repertoire. A later analysis computed generation probabilities with a VDJ recombination model fitted to out-of-frame rearrangements, and checked the results against IGoR. Hypergeometric tests were used in a later analysis to score TCR-TCR, TCR-HLA and TCR-CMV co-occurrence, with a repertoire-size bias correction applied to the TCR pairs. A later analysis estimated false discovery rates by permuting HLA or CMV assignments 20 times. A later analysis grouped co-occurring TCRs with DBSCAN, adding TCRdist sequence similarity when clustering within HLA-allele-positive subsets. Co-occurrence clustering excluded repertoires with fewer than 30,000 or more than 120,000 public chains, plus five with anomalous nucleotide sharing. TCRdb's version of the immuneACCESS table is confined to in-frame rearrangements and falls short of the full clone set. An unresolved V gene accounts for under half of the shortfall where checked; the remainder is of unknown origin. V, J and clone size are taken as reported in that table, and D and trimming were inferred from the DNA itself. Present in this sample are roughly 120,000 clones, under 80% of which were seen just once. Of the sample, roughly 10% falls within the top ten clones.

In total, approximately 690 healthy bone marrow donors made up the cohort. Cohort members were all nominally healthy when sampled, although unrecorded immune exposures were likely present. The donor tested CMV seropositive and was one of the 289 seropositive cohort members. Each donor provided a peripheral blood sample, and peripheral blood mononuclear cells were used for TCR beta sequencing. Genomic DNA extraction from the blood cell samples was performed with the Qiagen DNeasy Blood Extraction Kit. As encoded in the germline V gene, CDR1 is SGHTA while CDR2 is FQGNSA. Inclusive of the bounding cysteine and phenylalanine, the CDR3 is 16 residues long. The only DNA kept is the CDR3, 48 bases in frame from the first base. V and J are truncated by 1 base and 0 bases respectively, leaving an intervening sequence of 10 bases.

The origin of this receptor is a woman aged 50 to 60 in good health and CMV-seropositive. The chain was built from TRBV7-2 and TRBJ1-5; a tentative D call is TRBD1 (5 bases match). The sequenced material came from PBMCs. The CDR3 region has the sequence CASSLVGGISNQPQHF. The nucleotide sequence reads as follows: TGTGCCAGCAGCTTAGTCGGGGGAATTAGCAATCAGCCCCAGCATTTT.